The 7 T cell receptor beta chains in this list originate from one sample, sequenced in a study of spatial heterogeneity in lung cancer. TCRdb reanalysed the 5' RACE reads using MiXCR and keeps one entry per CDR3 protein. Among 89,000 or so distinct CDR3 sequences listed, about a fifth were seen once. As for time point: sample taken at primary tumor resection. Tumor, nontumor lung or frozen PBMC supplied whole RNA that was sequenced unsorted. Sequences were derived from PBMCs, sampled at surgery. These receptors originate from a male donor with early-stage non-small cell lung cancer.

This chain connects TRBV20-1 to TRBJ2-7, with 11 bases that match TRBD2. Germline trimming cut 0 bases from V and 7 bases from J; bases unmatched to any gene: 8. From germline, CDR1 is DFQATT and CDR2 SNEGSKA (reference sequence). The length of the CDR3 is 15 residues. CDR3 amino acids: CSARDTPSGRREQYF. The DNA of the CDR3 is TGCAGTGCTAGAGATACGCCTAGCGGGAGGCGGGAGCAGTACTTC.

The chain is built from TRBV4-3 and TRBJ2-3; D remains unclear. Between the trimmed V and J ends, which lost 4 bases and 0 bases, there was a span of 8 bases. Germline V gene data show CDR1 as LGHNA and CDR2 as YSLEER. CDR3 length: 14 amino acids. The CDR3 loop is CASSRAVSTDTQYF. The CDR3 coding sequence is TGCGCCAGCAGCCGAGCCGTAAGCACAGATACGCAGTATTTT.

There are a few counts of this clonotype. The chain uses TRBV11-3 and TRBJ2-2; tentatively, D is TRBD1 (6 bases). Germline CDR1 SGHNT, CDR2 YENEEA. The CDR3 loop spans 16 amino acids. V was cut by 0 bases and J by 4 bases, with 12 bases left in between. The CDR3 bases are TGTGCCAGCAGCTTAGACCGACAGGCCCCCACCGGGGAGCTGTTTTTT. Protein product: CASSLDRQAPTGELFF.

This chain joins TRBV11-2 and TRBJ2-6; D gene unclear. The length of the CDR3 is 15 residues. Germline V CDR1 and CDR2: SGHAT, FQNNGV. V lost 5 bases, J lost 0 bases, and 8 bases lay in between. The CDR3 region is CASSQMNSGANVLTF. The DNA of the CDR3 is TGTGCCAGCAGCCAGATGAACTCTGGGGCCAACGTCCTGACTTTC.

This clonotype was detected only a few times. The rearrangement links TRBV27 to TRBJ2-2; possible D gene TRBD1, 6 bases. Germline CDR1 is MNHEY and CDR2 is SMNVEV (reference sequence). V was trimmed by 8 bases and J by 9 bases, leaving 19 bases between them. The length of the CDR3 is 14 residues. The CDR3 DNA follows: TGTGCCAGCCTAAACCTACAGGGCGGAAGGGAGCTGTTTTTT. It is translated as CASLNLQGGRELFF.

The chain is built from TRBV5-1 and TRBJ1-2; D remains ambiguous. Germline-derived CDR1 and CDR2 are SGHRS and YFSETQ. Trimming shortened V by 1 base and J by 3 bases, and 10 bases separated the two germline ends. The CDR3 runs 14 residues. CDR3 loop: CASSLMGSHYGYTF. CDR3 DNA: TGCGCCAGCAGCTTGATGGGATCCCACTATGGCTACACCTTC.

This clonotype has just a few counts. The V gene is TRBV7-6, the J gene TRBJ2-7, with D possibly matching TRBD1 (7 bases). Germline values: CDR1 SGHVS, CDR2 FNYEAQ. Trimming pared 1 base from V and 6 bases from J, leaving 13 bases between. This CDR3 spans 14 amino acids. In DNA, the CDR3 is TGTGCCAGCAGCTTAGAGCCAGGGGGAGGCGAGCAGTACTTC. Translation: CASSLEPGGGEQYF.